The TCR beta chain under discussion was sequenced for a study of blood T cell repertoires in COVID-19. Libraries were prepared by immunoSEQ multiplex PCR; TCRdb keeps only in-frame clonotypes and omits some of them. The sample shows some 460,000 clones, nearly 90% of them seen only once. Per the germline V gene, CDR1 is SGHKS and CDR2 is YYEKEE (reference sequence). This CDR3 has 16 amino acids. Unmatched junction bases numbered 0, after V lost 0 bases and J lost 1 base. The sequenced material came from PBMCs or T cells enriched from blood (not recorded which). The chain joins TRBV5-5 to TRBJ1-6, with 8 bases lining up with TRBD1. The origin of this receptor is a woman aged 18-30 years with acute COVID-19. In DNA, the CDR3 is TGTGCCAGCAGCTTGGGACAGGGGTCCTATAATTCACCCCTCCACTTT. This gives the protein CASSLGQGSYNSPLHF.